A single sample gave rise to the 11 T cell receptor beta chains below, sequenced in a study of cytomegalovirus exposure and HLA in healthy donors. Researchers ran the PCR with 60 Vbeta and 13 Jbeta primers. TCRdb keeps only in-frame clones here, not all; method: immunoSEQ multiplex PCR. The sample has roughly 43,000 clones, roughly 60% seen once. The specimen was PBMCs. The receptors were gathered from a human donor in good health.

This clone has a single count. The chain couples TRBV5-4 to TRBJ2-2, with 7 bases that match TRBD1. CDR1 is SGHNT, CDR2 YYREEE, per germline (reference sequence). CDR3 length equals 14 residues. J was trimmed by 6 bases and V by 5 bases; bases with no gene match: 7. The CDR3 region is CASRLDRVSGELFF. In nucleotides, the CDR3 is TGTGCCAGCAGACTTGACAGGGTTTCCGGGGAGCTGTTTTTT.

The rearrangement links TRBV7-2 to TRBJ2-5, with D tentatively TRBD1 (6 bases). Matching the DNA end better, TRBJ2-7 makes the J call doubtful. From germline, CDR1 is SGHTA and CDR2 FQGNSA. The CDR3 runs to 14 residues. The CDR3 bases are TGTGCCAGCAGCTTATACAGGGCCCTCTACGAGCAGTACTTC. It codes for CASSLYRALYEQYF.

The rearrangement joins TRBV10-1 to TRBJ1-4; TRBD1 matches 9 bases. Germline CDR1 is WNHNN and CDR2 is SYGVQD (reference sequence). The CDR3 sequence is 15 residues long. V lost 4 bases and J lost 2; bases outside the gene matches: 2. The CDR3 reads CASSVGQGTNEKLFF. The CDR3 DNA is TGCGCCAGCAGTGTCGGACAGGGGACTAATGAAAAACTGTTTTTT.

This chain joins TRBV7-2 and TRBJ1-5; possible D gene TRBD1, 6 bases. Germline V lookup: CDR1 SGHTA, CDR2 FQGNSA. There are 14 residues in the CDR3. V was pared by 5 bases and J by 9 bases, with 17 bases between. This CDR3 is CASSPDRTLGPQHF. As DNA, the CDR3 is TGTGCCAGCAGCCCCGACAGGACCCTAGGGCCCCAGCATTTT. Filled out from reference TRBV7-2 and TRBJ1-5, the complete variable domain reads GAGVSQSPSNKVTEKGKDVELRCDPISGHTALYWYRQSLGQGLEFLIYFQGNSAPDKSGLPSDRFSAERTGGSVSTLTIQRTQQEDSAVYLCASSPDRTLGPQHFGDGTRLSIL.

This clone appeared a single time. The sample holds other DNA sequences that translate to the same CDR3. The chain uses TRBV21-1 and TRBJ1-2. TRBV21-1 is shown as a pseudogene. CDR3 size: 21 residues. The CDR3 is CASSKRGGEGPLHPDVYGYTF. CDR3 DNA sequence: TGTGCCAGCAGCAAACGGGGTGGCGAGGGCCCCCTTCATCCCGACGTCTATGGCTACACCTTC.

This clone was seen a single time. The chain has TRBV6-1 and TRBJ2-3, with D tentatively TRBD2 (6 bases). Germline V gene data show CDR1 as MNHNS and CDR2 as SASEGT. Between the trimmed V and J ends, which lost 2 bases and 3 bases, there was a span of 6 bases. The CDR3 contains 13 residues. The CDR3 reads CASSERGTDTQYF. CDR3 DNA: TGTGCCAGCAGTGAACGGGGGACAGATACGCAGTATTTT.

The rearrangement joins TRBV28 to TRBJ1-6; weak D call: TRBD1 (5 bases). The germline V and J ends were trimmed by 5 bases and 11 bases, with 16 bases remaining between them. This CDR3 has 14 residues. Germline-derived CDR1 and CDR2 are MDHEN and SYDVKM. This CDR3 is CASSTGVNMTPLHF. DNA for the CDR3: TGTGCCAGCAGTACAGGAGTGAATATGACACCCCTCCACTTT.

J is TRBJ2-3 and V is TRBV4-3; 9 bases map to TRBD2. Germline V gene data show CDR1 as LGHNA and CDR2 as YSLEER. J lost 3 bases, V lost 0 bases, and 4 bases had no gene match. This CDR3 spans 16 amino acids. CDR3 coding DNA: TGCGCCAGCAGCCAAGATCTCAGCGGGGGGACAGATACGCAGTATTTT. Amino acid sequence: CASSQDLSGGTDTQYF.

The chain joins TRBV7-2 to TRBJ2-5; 8 nucleotides agree with TRBD1. This CDR3 contains 15 residues. CDR1 and CDR2 (germline): SGHTA, FQGNSA. Trimming at V came to 2 bases and at J to 0 bases, leaving 2 bases not matched to a gene. The CDR3 sequence: CASSLRTGNQETQYF. The CDR3 DNA follows: TGTGCCAGCAGCTTAAGGACAGGGAACCAAGAGACCCAGTACTTC.

This chain joins TRBV18 and TRBJ1-5; D not resolved. CDR3 length: 13 amino acids. The V gene lost 2 bases and the J gene lost 4 bases, with 6 bases spanning the gap. CDR1 is KGHSH, CDR2 LQKENI, per germline. This chain's CDR3 is CASSPILNQPQHF. CDR3 DNA: TGTGCCAGCTCACCAATCTTAAATCAGCCCCAGCATTTT.

This rearrangement joins TRBV18 to TRBJ2-2; 10 bases are shared with TRBD2. Germline values: CDR1 KGHSH, CDR2 LQKENI. This CDR3 region has 17 residues. The ends lost 4 bases at V and 0 bases at J; junction bases unmatched: 5. CDR3 coding DNA: TGTGCCAGCTCACTACTAGCGGGGCAAGCGAACACCGGGGAGCTGTTTTTT. It specifies CASSLLAGQANTGELFF.